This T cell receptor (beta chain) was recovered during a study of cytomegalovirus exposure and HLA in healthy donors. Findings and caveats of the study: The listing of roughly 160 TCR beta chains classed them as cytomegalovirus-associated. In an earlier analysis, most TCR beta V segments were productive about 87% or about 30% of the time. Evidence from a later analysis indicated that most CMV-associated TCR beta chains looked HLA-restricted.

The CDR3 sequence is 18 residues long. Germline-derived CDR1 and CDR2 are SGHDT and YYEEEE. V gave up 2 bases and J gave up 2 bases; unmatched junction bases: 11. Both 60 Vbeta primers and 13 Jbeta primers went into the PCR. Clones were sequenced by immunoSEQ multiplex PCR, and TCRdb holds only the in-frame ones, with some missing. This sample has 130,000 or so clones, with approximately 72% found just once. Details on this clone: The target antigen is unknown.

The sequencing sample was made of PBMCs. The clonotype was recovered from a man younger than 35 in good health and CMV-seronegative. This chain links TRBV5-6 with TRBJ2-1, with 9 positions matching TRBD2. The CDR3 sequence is CASSFRASGMQTYNEQFF. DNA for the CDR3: TGTGCCAGCAGCTTTAGGGCTAGCGGGATGCAGACCTACAATGAGCAGTTCTTC.